The following is a TCR beta chain sequence with its context. Its antigen is still unknown. Additional DNA sequences in this sample encode the identical CDR3. This entry belongs to a study of human versus mouse CDR3 diversity and MHC coevolution. Study observations and caveats: Among all groups, most of the three human donors showed least clonal inequality. Human T cells were selected on six MHC II alleles.

The germline V gene has CDR1 KGHSH and CDR2 LQKENI. CDR3 size: 12 residues. Using immunoSEQ multiplex PCR, the repertoire was profiled, and TCRdb retains in-frame clones only, with some absent. The table includes around 74,000 clones, less than 95% detected once. Naive CD4 T cells, CD45RO-negative and CD62L-positive, were flow-sorted from PBMCs. The clonotype was recovered from a person aged 25 to 75 in good health. The chain carries TRBV18 and TRBJ2-5, with no clear D. The DNA end lines up better with TRBJ2-7; the J call may be wrong. Sequencing was done on a sample of naive CD4+ T cells from blood. Regarding subset: CD45RO-negative CD62L-positive naive CD4 T cells. Here the CDR3 DNA reads TGTGCCAGCTCACCGTCAAGCTACGAGCAGTACTTC. This encodes CASSPSSYEQYF.